Below are 20 T cell receptor beta chains sequenced from a single sample in a study of T cell responses to AZD1222 COVID-19 vaccine. Data came from immunoSEQ multiplex PCR; TCRdb stores just in-frame clones and leaves some out. The sample includes fewer than 200,000 clones, 85% to 95% of them seen just once. The sequencing here drew on peripheral blood, taken on day 0 of AZD1222 vaccination. The receptors here all came from an adult in good health.

CDR3: CASSERAPQSDEQYF. For the CDR3, the DNA is TGTGCCAGCAGTGAAAGGGCCCCCCAGAGCGACGAGCAGTACTTC. The J gene is TRBJ2-7, the V gene TRBV2, with D unclear. CDR1 and CDR2 from the germline V gene are SNHLY and FYNNEI. This CDR3 contains 15 residues. Trimming cost V 2 bases and J 5 bases, with 16 bases left between them. Full variable domain (remainder filled in from reference TRBV2 and TRBJ2-7): EPEVTQTPSHQVTQMGQEVILRCVPISNHLYFYWYRQILGQKVEFLVSFYNNEISEKSEIFDDQFSVERPDGSNFTLKIRSTKLEDSAMYFCASSERAPQSDEQYFGPGTRLTVT.

The chain has TRBV11-2 and TRBJ2-7; D is ambiguous. CDR3 length equals 15 residues. V lost 0 bases and J 0 bases, leaving 9 bases between the germline ends. Germline loops: CDR1 SGHAT, CDR2 FQNNGV. The CDR3 coding sequence is TGTGCCAGCAGCTTAGACAGCGCCAGCTCCTACGAGCAGTACTTC. The encoded protein is CASSLDSASSYEQYF.

The chain combines TRBV19 with TRBJ2-1; 8 bases line up with TRBD2. V dropped 2 bases and J dropped 10; count of bases not matched to a gene: 16. CDR3 length: 17 residues. The germline V gene has CDR1 LNHDA and CDR2 SQIVND (reference sequence). The CDR3 nucleotides are TGTGCCAGTAGTATACAAGGGGGGACTAGGAGGCGCTTAGAGCAGTTCTTC. Translating gives CASSIQGGTRRRLEQFF.

The chain employs TRBV6-5 and TRBJ1-2, with 7 bases that match TRBD1. The CDR3 has 15 amino acids. Germline V CDR1 and CDR2: MNHEY, SVGAGI. Germline trimming cut 6 bases from V and 4 bases from J; bases unmatched to any gene: 11. The CDR3 sequence is CASSSRGGGVYGYTF. CDR3 sequence (DNA): TGTGCCAGCAGCTCCAGGGGGGGAGGTGTCTATGGCTACACCTTC.

With respect to this clone: Other DNA variants within this sample encode the same CDR3. V and J are TRBV6-5 and TRBJ1-3; D is uncertain. Germline lookup yields CDR1 MNHEY and CDR2 SVGAGI. The germline V and J ends were trimmed by 4 bases and 0 bases, with 7 bases remaining between them. CDR3 length: 14 amino acids. CDR3 coding DNA: TGTGCCAGCAGTTCCACCGGCTCTGGAAACACCATATATTTT. Translation: CASSSTGSGNTIYF.

The chain has TRBV7-3 and TRBJ1-2; no clear D gene. Per the germline V gene, CDR1 is SGHTA and CDR2 is FQGTGA. Trimming removed 1 base at V and 8 bases at J, with 11 bases between. The CDR3 has 13 residues. The CDR3 sequence: CASSLNSAGGYTF. The CDR3 coding sequence is TGTGCCAGCAGCTTAAATTCGGCGGGCGGCTACACCTTC. Full variable domain (missing parts from reference TRBV7-3 and TRBJ1-2): GAGVSQTPSNKVTEKGKYVELRCDPISGHTALYWYRQSLGQGPEFLIYFQGTGAADDSGLPNDRFFAVRPEGSVSTLKIQRTERGDSAVYLCASSLNSAGGYTFGSGTRLTVV.

This clone was observed once. This sample also contains other DNA sequences that code for the same CDR3. The chain recombines TRBV2 with TRBJ2-2; D gene ambiguous. The CDR3 runs to 12 residues. Germline V gene lookup returns CDR1 SNHLY and CDR2 FYNNEI. V was trimmed by 4 bases and J by 7 bases, leaving 7 bases between them. CDR3 region: CASSGSGGELFF. In DNA form, the CDR3 reads TGTGCCAGCAGTGGCAGTGGCGGGGAGCTGTTTTTT. The variable domain in full, with the rest retrieved from reference TRBV2 and TRBJ2-2, is EPEVTQTPSHQVTQMGQEVILRCVPISNHLYFYWYRQILGQKVEFLVSFYNNEISEKSEIFDDQFSVERPDGSNFTLKIRSTKLEDSAMYFCASSGSGGELFFGEGSRLTVL.

This chain uses TRBV7-2 with TRBJ2-7; either TRBD1 or TRBD2 may supply D (6 bases each). The CDR3 covers 15 residues. V was pared by 1 base and J by 2 bases, with 12 bases between. From germline, CDR1 is SGHTA and CDR2 FQGNSA. The CDR3 sequence: CASSLVGGQAYEQYF. DNA for the CDR3: TGTGCCAGCAGCTTAGTCGGGGGCCAGGCCTACGAGCAGTACTTC.

V usage is TRBV5-5 and J usage is TRBJ1-4, with D possibly matching TRBD1 (5 bases). The V end was cut by 2 bases, the J end by 8 bases, with 19 bases between. The CDR3 extends over 16 amino acids. Germline lookup yields CDR1 SGHKS and CDR2 YYEKEE (reference sequence). The CDR3: CASSFTSGAGNEKLFF. The CDR3 bases are TGTGCCAGCAGCTTTACATCCGGGGCAGGGAACGAAAAACTGTTTTTT. Full variable domain (remainder filled in from reference TRBV5-5 and TRBJ1-4): DAGVTQSPTHLIKTRGQQVTLRCSPISGHKSVSWYQQVLGQGPQFIFQYYEKEERGRGNFPDRFSARQFPNYSSELNVNALLLGDSALYLCASSFTSGAGNEKLFFGSGTQLSVL.

V and J are TRBV3-1 (or the pseudogene TRBV3-2) and TRBJ1-3; no clear D gene. The germline CDR1 and CDR2 sequences are LGHDT and YNNKEL (reference sequence). V dropped 1 base and J dropped 4 bases, with 8 bases sitting between them. The CDR3 is 14 amino acids. CDR3 sequence: CASSQGGYGNTIYF. CDR3 coding DNA: TGTGCCAGCAGCCAAGGGGGATACGGAAACACCATATATTTT.

The rearrangement joins TRBV7-9 to TRBJ1-2, with TRBD1 matching over 9 bases. With 5 bases clipped from V and 6 bases from J, the junction kept 7 bases outside the gene matches. The CDR3 runs to 14 residues. The germline V gene encodes CDR1 SEHNR and CDR2 FQNEAQ (reference sequence). The CDR3 is CASSAQQGADGYTF. The CDR3 nucleotides read TGTGCCAGCAGCGCCCAACAGGGGGCAGATGGCTACACCTTC.

The rearrangement links TRBV5-5 to TRBJ2-3, with D possibly TRBD1 on 5 matching bases. The CDR3 totals 13 residues. V was trimmed by 7 bases and J by 0 bases, leaving 9 bases between them. The V gene's germline CDR1 is SGHKS and CDR2 YYEKEE (reference sequence). The CDR3, as DNA: TGTGCCAGCCGAACAGGAAGCACAGATACGCAGTATTTT. It translates to CASRTGSTDTQYF.

This chain connects TRBV19 to TRBJ2-4; maybe TRBD1 (6 bases). The germline V gene has CDR1 LNHDA and CDR2 SQIVND (reference sequence). The ends were cut back, 4 bases at V and 7 bases at J, with 11 bases in the middle. The CDR3 is 13 amino acids. The CDR3 DNA reads TGTGCCAGTAGTACACAGGGTCTGAACATTCAGTACTTC. Its translation is CASSTQGLNIQYF.

The chain links TRBV2 to TRBJ1-2; no firm D call. The germline gives CDR1 SNHLY, CDR2 FYNNEI. V lost 6 bases and J lost 5, with 16 bases in between. This CDR3 contains 14 residues. CDR3 coding DNA: TGTGCCAGCAGCCCCCAATGGGGAGCGTATGGCTACACCTTC. It yields the protein CASSPQWGAYGYTF.

The chain has TRBV19 and TRBJ1-5, with no clear D. The germline gives CDR1 LNHDA, CDR2 SQIVND (reference sequence). This CDR3 is 12 amino acids long. Between the trimmed V and J ends, which lost 7 bases and 9 bases, there was a span of 13 bases. This CDR3 reads CASTSLRGPQHF. The CDR3 DNA sequence: TGTGCCAGTACTTCTCTCCGGGGGCCCCAGCATTTT. The full variable domain, with the rest looked up from reference TRBV19 and TRBJ1-5, is DGGITQSPKYLFRKEGQNVTLSCEQNLNHDAMYWYRQDPGQGLRLIYYSQIVNDFQKGDIAEGYSVSREKKESFPLTVTSAQKNPTAFYLCASTSLRGPQHFGDGTRLSIL.

This clone was picked up a small number of times. This rearrangement joins TRBV28 to TRBJ2-7; no reliable D call. V was cut by 2 bases and J by 5 bases, with 13 bases left in between. Germline CDR1 is MDHEN and CDR2 is SYDVKM. This CDR3 is 14 amino acids long. The CDR3 protein is CASSLSTMIHEQYF. CDR3 nucleotides: TGTGCCAGCAGTTTAAGTACTATGATCCACGAGCAGTACTTC.

The V call is TRBV28, the J call TRBJ1-6; 7 bases agree with TRBD1. This CDR3 has 14 residues. Germline lookup yields CDR1 MDHEN and CDR2 SYDVKM. V trimming: 6 bases; J trimming: 9 bases; junction bases outside the gene matches: 8. CDR3 sequence reads: CASRVHRDSSPLHF. CDR3 bases: TGTGCCAGCAGGGTACATAGGGACAGTTCACCCCTCCACTTT.

The rearrangement joins TRBV12-3 or TRBV12-4 to TRBJ1-2; D not resolved. CDR3 length: 13 amino acids. Trimming shortened V by 6 bases and J by 5 bases, and 13 bases separated the two germline ends. The CDR3 DNA reads as TGTGCCAGCAGCAAGGACTTGCGATATGGCTACACCTTC. This codes for CASSKDLRYGYTF.

The chain links TRBV28 to TRBJ2-7; D not resolved. V shed 2 bases and J shed 7 bases, with 9 bases lying between them. From germline, CDR1 is MDHEN and CDR2 SYDVKM. There are 12 residues in the CDR3. The CDR3 loop is CASSLRAREQYF. CDR3 nucleotide sequence: TGTGCCAGCAGTTTAAGGGCAAGGGAGCAGTACTTC.

V usage is TRBV28 and J usage is TRBJ2-5; no clear D. CDR3 size: 13 residues. Germline V gene sequence: CDR1 MDHEN, CDR2 SYDVKM. V was clipped by 7 bases and J by 7 bases, with 16 bases between them. The DNA of the CDR3 is TGTGCCAGCACGCAGGCGCCATTGGGGACCCAGTACTTC. Translating gives CASTQAPLGTQYF. The full variable domain, its missing parts supplied by reference TRBV28 and TRBJ2-5, is DVKVTQSSRYLVKRTGEKVFLECVQDMDHENMFWYRQDPGLGLRLIYFSYDVKMKEKGDIPEGYSVSREKKERFSLILESASTNQTSMYLCASTQAPLGTQYFGPGTRLLVL.